The next 16 T cell receptor beta chains were all read from a single sample in a study of molecular identifiers for immune sequencing clone quantification. From the PCR reads, TCRdb called clonotypes with MiXCR, one entry per CDR3 protein. The sample has about 640,000 distinct CDR3 sequences, roughly 21% seen once. Sequencing was performed on naive CD8+ T cells from blood, with Jurkat cell RNA spiked in. Stated subset: FACS-sorted CD8+CD4-CCR7+CD45RA+ naive T cells. Receptor source: a human donor in good health. Some libraries in this study had Jurkat cell RNA spiked in.

In this sample, this clonotype turned up many times. The chain links TRBV12-5 to TRBJ2-1; unclear D gene. The germline V gene has CDR1 LGHNT and CDR2 FRNRAP. The CDR3 is 12 amino acids. V lost 2 bases and J 7 bases, leaving 6 bases between the germline ends. CDR3 in DNA: TGTGCTAGTGGTTTGTTGGGTAATGAGCAGTTCTTC. This encodes CASGLLGNEQFF.

Concerning this clonotype: A single base separates this from a much larger clone, so it may be a read error. This rearrangement joins TRBV6-2 or TRBV6-3 to TRBJ2-3, with 9 bases that match TRBD2. In germline, CDR1 is MNHEY, CDR2 SVGEGT. The CDR3 contains 19 residues. V lost 0 bases, J lost 4 bases, and 14 bases stayed unmatched. CDR3 sequence reads: CASSYSPLAGGPRADTQYF. The CDR3 DNA follows: TGTGCCAGCAGTTACTCCCCGCTCGCGGGAGGGCCCAGGGCAGATACGCAGTATTTT.

This clonotype was counted ten times or more. This chain joins TRBV7-3 and TRBJ1-5; perhaps TRBD1 as D (6 bases). V was trimmed by 8 bases and J by 4 bases, leaving 30 bases between them. Germline V CDR1 and CDR2: SGHTA, FQGTGA. This CDR3 is built from 19 residues. CDR3 DNA: TGTGCCAGCGGCCCGCCTTTGAGTGTGGTACAGGGCCTAAATCAGCCCCAGCATTTT. It yields the protein CASGPPLSVVQGLNQPQHF.

This clonotype was found many times. V usage is TRBV2 and J usage is TRBJ1-6; D gene unclear. Between the trimmed V and J ends, which lost 3 bases and 12 bases, there was a span of 9 bases. This CDR3 has 12 amino acids. The germline gives CDR1 SNHLY, CDR2 FYNNEI. The CDR3 DNA is TGTGCCAGCAGTGACTCGTCTCTACCCCTCCACTTT. It codes for CASSDSSLPLHF.

This clonotype came up many times. The chain combines TRBV27 with TRBJ2-3; D is unclear. CDR1 and CDR2 (germline): MNHEY, SMNVEV (reference sequence). This CDR3 has 14 amino acids. V lost 2 bases to trimming and J lost 1 base, with 7 bases between them. This chain's CDR3 is CASSLTLGTDTQYF. The DNA for the CDR3 is TGTGCCAGCAGTTTAACGCTGGGCACAGATACGCAGTATTTT.

To note about this clonotype: Germline and junction disagree at one end, which may indicate a read error. This chain joins TRBV7-9 and TRBJ1-2, with D perhaps TRBD1 (6 bases). Germline V lookup: CDR1 SEHNR, CDR2 FQNEAQ (reference sequence). CDR3 size: 14 residues. The CDR3 bases are TGTACCAGCAGCTTAGTCGGGGGCGCTGGGGGCTACACCTTC. It encodes CTSSLVGGAGGYTF.

This clonotype showed up many times. The rearrangement links TRBV27 to TRBJ1-2; 10 positions agree with TRBD1. The CDR3 extends over 16 amino acids. CDR1 MNHEY and CDR2 SMNVEV come from the germline V gene (reference sequence). J was trimmed by 4 bases and V by 3 bases; bases with no gene match: 8. The CDR3 sequence is CASSFLGDRGVYGYTF. The CDR3 DNA is TGTGCCAGCAGTTTTCTAGGGGACAGGGGCGTCTATGGCTACACCTTC.

In this sample, this clonotype turned up many times. The CDR3 spells CASSVGGQGATEAFF. The CDR3 DNA is TGTGCCAGCAGCGTAGGTGGACAGGGGGCCACTGAAGCTTTCTTT. The chain combines TRBV9 with TRBJ1-1; 11 bases are shared with TRBD1. The CDR3 runs to 15 residues. Germline V gene sequence: CDR1 SGDLS, CDR2 YYNGEE. V was pared by 0 bases and J by 4 bases, with 2 bases of the junction left unmatched.

In its sample, this clonotype was seen a few times. The rearrangement uses TRBV18 and TRBJ2-5; D is possibly TRBD1 (5 bases). V gave up 5 bases and J gave up 0 bases, with 13 bases separating them. Germline V CDR1 and CDR2: KGHSH, LQKENI. The CDR3 is 15 residues long. The CDR3 nucleotides are TGTGCCAGCTCATATCCCCCAGGGAACCAAGAGACCCAGTACTTC. It translates to CASSYPPGNQETQYF.

This clonotype was counted many times. V gene TRBV9 combines with J gene TRBJ1-1; 7 bases map to TRBD1. This CDR3 contains 15 residues. V was pared by 3 bases and J by 8 bases, with 13 bases of the junction left unmatched. Germline V gene sequence: CDR1 SGDLS, CDR2 YYNGEE. CDR3 amino acids: CASSASRDSSIEAFF. The CDR3 DNA sequence: TGTGCCAGCAGCGCTTCCCGGGACAGCAGTATAGAAGCTTTCTTT.

The table lists this clonotype with many counts. This chain uses TRBV27 with TRBJ1-5; TRBD1 matches 7 bases. Germline V gene sequence: CDR1 MNHEY, CDR2 SMNVEV (reference sequence). Unmatched junction bases numbered 4, after V lost 5 bases and J lost 0 bases. This CDR3 spans 15 amino acids. CDR3 coding DNA: TGTGCCAGCAGTGGCGGACAGGATAGCAATCAGCCCCAGCATTTT. Its translation is CASSGGQDSNQPQHF.

In regard to this clonotype: Compared with germline, one end of the junction differs, possibly owing to a read error. CDR3 amino acids: CASSPPSPGADTRYF. The CDR3 bases are TGTGCCAGCTCACCACCGAGTCCGGGGGCAGATACGCGGTATTTT. V usage is TRBV18 and J usage is TRBJ2-3, with D possibly being TRBD1 or TRBD2 (6 bases each). From germline, CDR1 is KGHSH and CDR2 LQKENI. The length of the CDR3 is 15 residues.

Comment on this clonotype: Since a much larger clone is just one base distant, this may be a read error. The chain carries TRBV6-5 and TRBJ1-2; 7 bases line up with TRBD1. Germline V gene sequence: CDR1 MNHEY, CDR2 SVGAGI. This CDR3 has 17 residues. CDR3 in DNA: TGTGCCAGCAGTTCCACCCCCGGACAGGCCGCTAACTATGGCTGCACCTTC. Protein sequence: CASSSTPGQAANYGCTF.

This clonotype was detected many times. V usage is TRBV6-1 and J usage is TRBJ1-1; the D is unclear. V lost 1 base to trimming and J lost 1 base, with 10 bases between them. Germline V gene lookup returns CDR1 MNHNS and CDR2 SASEGT. The CDR3 length is 15 residues. CDR3: CASSEVFGPNTEAFF. The CDR3 DNA reads TGTGCCAGCAGTGAAGTTTTCGGACCGAACACTGAAGCTTTCTTT.

This clonotype was picked up a small number of times. The junction departs from the called germline gene at one end, perhaps through a read error. The gene calls are TRBV5-3 and TRBJ2-2; D remains unclear. TRBV5-3 is assigned to the ORF class and has an uncertain function. The CDR3 is 14 amino acids. For the CDR3, the DNA is TGTGCCAGCAGCTTGGTTGGGGAAACCGGGGAGCTGTTTTTT. This translates into CASSLVGETGELFF.

This clonotype was seen a handful of times. The rearrangement links TRBV21-1 to TRBJ2-5; the D call of TRBD2 is as the table states it, not checked on the DNA. TRBV21-1 corresponds to a pseudogene. The CDR3 sequence is 17 residues long. The CDR3 is CASSKTRWRAYQETQYF. CDR3 DNA: TGTGCCAGCAGCAAAACCCGCTGGCGGGCGTACCAAGAGACCCAGTACTTC.